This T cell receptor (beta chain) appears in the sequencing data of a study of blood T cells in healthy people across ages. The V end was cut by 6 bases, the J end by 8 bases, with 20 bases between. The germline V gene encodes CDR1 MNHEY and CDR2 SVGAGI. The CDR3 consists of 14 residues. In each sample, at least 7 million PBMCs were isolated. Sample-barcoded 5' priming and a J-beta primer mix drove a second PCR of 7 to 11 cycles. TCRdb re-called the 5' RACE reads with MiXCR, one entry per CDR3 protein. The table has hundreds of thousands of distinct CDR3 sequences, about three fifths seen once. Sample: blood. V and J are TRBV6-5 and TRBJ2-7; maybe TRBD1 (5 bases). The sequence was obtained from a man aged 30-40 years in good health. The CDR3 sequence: CASRSATDPMKQYF. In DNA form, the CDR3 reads TGTGCCAGCAGGTCGGCGACAGACCCTATGAAGCAGTACTTC.